In this sample, the clone carrying this T cell receptor beta chain turned up many times. These data are taken from a study of blood T cells in healthy people across ages. V gave up 1 base and J gave up 1 base, with 14 bases separating them. CDR3 size: 16 residues. CDR1 and CDR2 from the germline V gene are MGHRA and YSYEKL. The authors ran a second PCR of roughly 6 to 12 cycles using a sample-barcoded 5' primer and a J-beta primer mix. Using its own MiXCR run on the 5' RACE reads, TCRdb lists one record per CDR3 protein. The sample consists of roughly 1,500,000 distinct CDR3 sequences, about 35% of them appearing once.

The sequenced material came from blood. The V call is TRBV4-1, the J call TRBJ2-7; D gene unclear. The clonotype was recovered from a woman aged 25 to 39 in good health. CDR3 DNA sequence: TGCGCCAGCAGCCAAGTTTTCCCCTTCCCTTCCTACGAGCAGTACTTC. It yields the protein CASSQVFPFPSYEQYF.